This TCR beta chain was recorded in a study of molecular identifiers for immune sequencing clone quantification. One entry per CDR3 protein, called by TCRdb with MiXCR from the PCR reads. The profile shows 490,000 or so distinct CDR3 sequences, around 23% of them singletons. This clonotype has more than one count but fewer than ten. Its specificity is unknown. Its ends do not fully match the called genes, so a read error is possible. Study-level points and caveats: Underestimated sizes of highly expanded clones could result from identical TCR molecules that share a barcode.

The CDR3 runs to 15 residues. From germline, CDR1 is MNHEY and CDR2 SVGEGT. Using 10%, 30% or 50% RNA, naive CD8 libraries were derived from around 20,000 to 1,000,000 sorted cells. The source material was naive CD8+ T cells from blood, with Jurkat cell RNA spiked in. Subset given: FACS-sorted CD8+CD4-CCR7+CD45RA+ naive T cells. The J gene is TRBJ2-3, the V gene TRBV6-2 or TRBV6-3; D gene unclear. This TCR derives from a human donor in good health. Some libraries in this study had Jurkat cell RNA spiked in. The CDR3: CASSSPARLTATQYF. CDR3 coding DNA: TGTGCCAGCAGTTCGCCGGCCCGCCTCACAGCTACGCAGTATTTT.